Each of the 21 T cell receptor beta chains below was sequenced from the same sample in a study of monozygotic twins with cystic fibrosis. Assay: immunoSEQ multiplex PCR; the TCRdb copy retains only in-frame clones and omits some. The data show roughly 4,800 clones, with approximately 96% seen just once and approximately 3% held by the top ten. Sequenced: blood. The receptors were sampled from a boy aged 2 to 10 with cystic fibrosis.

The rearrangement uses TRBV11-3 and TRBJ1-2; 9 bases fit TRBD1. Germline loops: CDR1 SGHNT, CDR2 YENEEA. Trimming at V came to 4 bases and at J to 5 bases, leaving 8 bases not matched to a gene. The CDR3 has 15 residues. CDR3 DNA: TGTGCCAGCAGCTCACCGGGACAGGGATTGTATGGCTACACCTTC. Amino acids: CASSSPGQGLYGYTF.

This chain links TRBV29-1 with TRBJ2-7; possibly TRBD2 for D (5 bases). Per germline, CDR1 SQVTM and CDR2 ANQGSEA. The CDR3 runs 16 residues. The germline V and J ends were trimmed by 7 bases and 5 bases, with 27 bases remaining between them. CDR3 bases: TGCAGCGCCCTAATTGATCTAGCATCAGGAGCGGACGAGCAGTACTTC. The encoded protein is CSALIDLASGADEQYF.

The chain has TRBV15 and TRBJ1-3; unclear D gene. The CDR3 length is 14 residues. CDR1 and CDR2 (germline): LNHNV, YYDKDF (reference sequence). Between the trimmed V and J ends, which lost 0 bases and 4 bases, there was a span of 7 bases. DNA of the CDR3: TGTGCCACCAGCAGAGATGCGACCGGAAACACCATATATTTT. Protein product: CATSRDATGNTIYF.

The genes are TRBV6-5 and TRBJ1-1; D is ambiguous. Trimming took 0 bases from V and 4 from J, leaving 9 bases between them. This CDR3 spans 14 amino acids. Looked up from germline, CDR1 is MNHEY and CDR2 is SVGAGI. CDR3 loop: CASSYSGFGTEAFF. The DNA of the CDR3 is TGTGCCAGCAGTTACTCGGGGTTCGGCACTGAAGCTTTCTTT.

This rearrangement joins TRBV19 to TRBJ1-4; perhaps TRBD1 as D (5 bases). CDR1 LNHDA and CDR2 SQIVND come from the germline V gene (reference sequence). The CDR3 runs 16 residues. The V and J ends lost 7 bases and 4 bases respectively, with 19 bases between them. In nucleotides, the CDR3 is TGTGCCAGTACTCGGGGGTTGGTCGACGGTAATGAAAAACTGTTTTTT. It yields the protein CASTRGLVDGNEKLFF. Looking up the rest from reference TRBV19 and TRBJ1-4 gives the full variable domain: DGGITQSPKYLFRKEGQNVTLSCEQNLNHDAMYWYRQDPGQGLRLIYYSQIVNDFQKGDIAEGYSVSREKKESFPLTVTSAQKNPTAFYLCASTRGLVDGNEKLFFGSGTQLSVL.

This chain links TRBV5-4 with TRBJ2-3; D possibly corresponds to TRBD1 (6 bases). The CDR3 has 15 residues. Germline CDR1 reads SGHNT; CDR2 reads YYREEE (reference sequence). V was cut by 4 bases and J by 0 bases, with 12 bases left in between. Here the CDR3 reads CASSLGTFSTDTQYF. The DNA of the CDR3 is TGTGCCAGCAGCCTCGGGACATTTAGCACAGATACGCAGTATTTT.

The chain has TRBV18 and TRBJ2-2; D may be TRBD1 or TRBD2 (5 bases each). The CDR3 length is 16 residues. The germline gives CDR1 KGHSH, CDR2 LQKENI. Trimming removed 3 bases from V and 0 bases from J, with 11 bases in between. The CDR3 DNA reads TGTGCCAGCTCACCCTGGGACCCAGCGAACACCGGGGAGCTGTTTTTT. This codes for CASSPWDPANTGELFF.

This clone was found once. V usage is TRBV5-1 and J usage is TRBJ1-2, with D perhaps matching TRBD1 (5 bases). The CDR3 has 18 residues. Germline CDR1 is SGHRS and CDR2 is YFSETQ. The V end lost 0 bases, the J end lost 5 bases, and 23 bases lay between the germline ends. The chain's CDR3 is CASSLAPPGTMAFYGYTF. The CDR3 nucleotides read TGCGCCAGCAGCTTGGCGCCACCCGGGACCATGGCCTTTTATGGCTACACCTTC.

The CDR3 DNA reads TGTGCCAGCAGCGCCAAGACAGGGACCACCTACGAGCAGTACTTC. Translated, it gives CASSAKTGTTYEQYF. This chain connects TRBV9 to TRBJ2-7, with TRBD1 matching 7 bases. Germline CDR1 SGDLS, CDR2 YYNGEE. J lost 2 bases, V lost 3 bases, and 8 bases had no gene match. The CDR3 covers 15 residues.

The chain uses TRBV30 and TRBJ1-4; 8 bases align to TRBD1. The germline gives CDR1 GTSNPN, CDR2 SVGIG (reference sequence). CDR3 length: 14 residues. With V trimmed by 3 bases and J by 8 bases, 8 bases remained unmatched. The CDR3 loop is CAWSADGTGEKLFF. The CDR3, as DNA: TGTGCCTGGAGCGCCGACGGGACAGGAGAAAAACTGTTTTTT.

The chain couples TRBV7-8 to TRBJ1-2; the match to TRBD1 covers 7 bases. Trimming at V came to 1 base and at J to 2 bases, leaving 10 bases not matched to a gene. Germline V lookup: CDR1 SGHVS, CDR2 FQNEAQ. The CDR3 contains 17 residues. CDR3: CASSLGTSGQMNYGYTF. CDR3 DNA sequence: TGTGCCAGCAGCTTAGGAACGTCGGGACAGATGAACTATGGCTACACCTTC. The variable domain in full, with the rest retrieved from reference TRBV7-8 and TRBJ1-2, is GAGVSQSPRYKVAKRGQDVALRCDPISGHVSLFWYQQALGQGPEFLTYFQNEAQLDKSGLPSDRFFAERPEGSVSTLKIQRTQQEDSAVYLCASSLGTSGQMNYGYTFGSGTRLTVV.

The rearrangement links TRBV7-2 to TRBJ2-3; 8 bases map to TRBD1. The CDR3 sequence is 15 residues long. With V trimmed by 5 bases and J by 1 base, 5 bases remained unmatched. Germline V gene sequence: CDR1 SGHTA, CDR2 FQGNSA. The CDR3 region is CASSATGVGTDTQYF. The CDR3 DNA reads TGTGCCAGCAGCGCGACAGGGGTGGGCACAGATACGCAGTATTTT.

The CDR3 sequence: CTSSQRDRDEGYTF. CDR3 bases: TGCACCAGCAGCCAACGCGACAGGGATGAAGGCTACACCTTC. The chain uses TRBV1 and TRBJ1-2; the table names TRBD1, a call not compared with the DNA. TRBV1 is reported as a pseudogene. This CDR3 is 14 amino acids long.

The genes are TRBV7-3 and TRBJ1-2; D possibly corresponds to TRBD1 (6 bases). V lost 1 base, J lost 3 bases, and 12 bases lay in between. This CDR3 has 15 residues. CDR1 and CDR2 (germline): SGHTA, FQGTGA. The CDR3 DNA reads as TGTGCCAGCAGCTTAAGAGGTAGGGGGGACTATGGCTACACCTTC. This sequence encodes CASSLRGRGDYGYTF.

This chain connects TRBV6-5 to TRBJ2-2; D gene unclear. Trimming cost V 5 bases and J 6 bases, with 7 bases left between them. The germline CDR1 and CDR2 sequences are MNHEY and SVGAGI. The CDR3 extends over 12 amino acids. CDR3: CASSTRAGELFF. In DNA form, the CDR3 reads TGTGCCAGCAGTACCCGGGCCGGGGAGCTGTTTTTT.

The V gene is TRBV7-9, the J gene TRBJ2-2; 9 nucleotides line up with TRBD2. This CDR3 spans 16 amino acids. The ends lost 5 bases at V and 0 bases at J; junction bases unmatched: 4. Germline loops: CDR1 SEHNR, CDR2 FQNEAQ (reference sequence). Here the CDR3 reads CASSRAGGPNTGELFF. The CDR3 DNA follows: TGTGCCAGCAGCCGAGCGGGGGGTCCGAACACCGGGGAGCTGTTTTTT.

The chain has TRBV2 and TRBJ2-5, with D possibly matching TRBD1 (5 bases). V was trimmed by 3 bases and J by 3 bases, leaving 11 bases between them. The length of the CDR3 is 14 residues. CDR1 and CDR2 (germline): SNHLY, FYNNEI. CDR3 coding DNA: TGTGCCAGCAGTGACGGCAGGGCGGAAGAGACCCAGTACTTC. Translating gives CASSDGRAEETQYF.

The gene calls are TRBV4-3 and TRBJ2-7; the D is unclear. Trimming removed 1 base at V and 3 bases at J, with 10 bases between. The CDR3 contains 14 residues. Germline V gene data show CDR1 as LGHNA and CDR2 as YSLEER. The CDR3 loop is CASSQALVNYEQYF. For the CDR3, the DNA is TGCGCCAGCAGCCAAGCGCTGGTCAACTACGAGCAGTACTTC.

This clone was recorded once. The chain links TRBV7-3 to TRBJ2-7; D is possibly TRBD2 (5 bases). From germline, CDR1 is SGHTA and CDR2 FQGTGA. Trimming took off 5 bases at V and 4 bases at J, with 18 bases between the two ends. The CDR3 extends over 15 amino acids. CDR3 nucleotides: TGTGCCAGCAGCCCTCCGGGGTTTTGGGGATACGAGCAGTACTTC. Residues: CASSPPGFWGYEQYF.

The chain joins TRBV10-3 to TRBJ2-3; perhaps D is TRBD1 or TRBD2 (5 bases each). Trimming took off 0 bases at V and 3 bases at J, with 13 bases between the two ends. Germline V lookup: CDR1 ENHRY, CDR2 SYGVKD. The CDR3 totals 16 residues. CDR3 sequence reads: CAISESSGTLTDTQYF. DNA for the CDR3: TGTGCCATCAGTGAGTCTTCAGGGACCCTGACAGATACGCAGTATTTT.

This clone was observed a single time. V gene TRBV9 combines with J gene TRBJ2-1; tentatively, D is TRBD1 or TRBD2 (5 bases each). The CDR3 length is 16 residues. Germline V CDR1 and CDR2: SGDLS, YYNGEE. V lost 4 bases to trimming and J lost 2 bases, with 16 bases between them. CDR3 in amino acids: CASSPAGETAYNEQFF. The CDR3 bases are TGTGCCAGCAGCCCCGCTGGGGAGACAGCCTACAATGAGCAGTTCTTC.